The text below deals with one TCR beta chain. Its antigen is not known. These data belong to a study of CXCR3-negative and CXCR3-positive naive CD8 T cells. Findings and limits, study-wide: Hydrophobicity was higher for TRB CDR3s found in CXCR3-positive naive cells than in CXCR3-negative naive cells.

It was by 5' RACE with UMI labels that the TRB cDNA libraries were prepared. TCRdb reprocessed the 5' RACE reads, keeping one entry per CDR3 protein, no DNA. This table holds 150,000 to 180,000 distinct CDR3 sequences. Germline CDR1 and CDR2: SGHVS and FQNEAQ. This CDR3 contains 14 residues. The sequenced sample consisted of naive CXCR3+ CD8+ T cells from blood. Subset of the sample: CD45RO-CCR7+CD27+CD95- naive CD8+ T cells expressing CXCR3 (TNR3+). The rearrangement uses TRBV7-8 and TRBJ2-7; the TRBD1 assignment by TCRdb is unverifiable without DNA. This TCR was sampled from a human donor in good health. Some clones in this sample may be carry-over from other donors' samples. This chain's CDR3 is CASSFGAFSYEQYF.